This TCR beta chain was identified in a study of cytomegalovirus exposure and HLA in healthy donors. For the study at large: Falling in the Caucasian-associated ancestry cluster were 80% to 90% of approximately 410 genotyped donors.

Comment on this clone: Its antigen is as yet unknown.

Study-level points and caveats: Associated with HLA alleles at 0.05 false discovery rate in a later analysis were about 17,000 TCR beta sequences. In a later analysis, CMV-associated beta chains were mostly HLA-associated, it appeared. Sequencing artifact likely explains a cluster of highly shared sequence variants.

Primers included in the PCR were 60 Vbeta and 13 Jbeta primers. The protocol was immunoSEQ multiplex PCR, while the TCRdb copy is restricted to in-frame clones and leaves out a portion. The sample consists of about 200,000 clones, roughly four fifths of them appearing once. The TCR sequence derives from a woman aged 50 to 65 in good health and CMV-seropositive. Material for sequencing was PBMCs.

CDR3: CASSKLRDRDYEQYF. CDR3 DNA sequence: TGTGCCAGCAGCAAACTCCGGGACAGGGACTACGAGCAGTACTTC. The chain carries TRBV7-9 and TRBJ2-5; 9 nucleotides line up with TRBD1. The J call is doubtful: the DNA matches TRBJ2-7 better. The length of the CDR3 is 15 residues. From germline, CDR1 is SEHNR and CDR2 FQNEAQ (reference sequence).